This TCR beta chain is drawn from a study of T cells in Graves' hyperthyroidism and ophthalmopathy. This CDR3 contains 14 residues. With 5 bases removed from V and 8 bases from J, the gap between germline ends came to 18 bases. The germline V gene encodes CDR1 SEHNR and CDR2 FQNEAQ (reference sequence). Details on this clonotype: Antigen specificity is unknown.

General study findings and limits: From stable hyperthyroidism, ophthalmopathy was set apart by a 13 V-J model. Peripheral blood also featured most of the thyroid clonotypes expanded above 0.001. In validation, the model predicted ophthalmopathy. These predictions came a median approximately 6.5 months before onset.

Amplified regions were TCR beta CDR3 sequences from RNA transcripts. With the HTBI primer set, the TCR CDR3 went through a first round of RT-PCR. MiXCR, run by TCRdb on the multiplex PCR reads, gives a single entry per CDR3 protein. The profile shows more than 300,000 distinct CDR3 sequences, about 17% of them singletons. Sequenced: blood. V is TRBV7-9 and J is TRBJ1-2, with a weak D call TRBD1 (5 bases). This sequence originates from a young woman with Graves' hyperthyroidism that later progressed to Graves' ophthalmopathy. The CDR3 DNA reads as TGTGCCAGCAGCCCCCAGCAGGGTACGGACGGCTACACCTTC. This translates into CASSPQQGTDGYTF.